The source of this TCR beta chain is a study of blood T cell repertoires in COVID-19. Across the whole study: Whether acute or convalescent, the COVID-19 samples came from the United States, Italy and Spain. Sample material is recorded as cDNA or gDNA derived from T cells, B-cell-depleted T cells, or PBMCs.

V was trimmed by 0 bases and J by 6 bases, leaving 14 bases between them. The CDR3 is made up of 15 amino acids. CDR1 is LNHNV, CDR2 YYDKDF, per germline (reference sequence). In the authors' methods: Amplification from reference gene primers served as the basis for estimated nucleated cell counts. Generated by immunoSEQ multiplex PCR, the TCRdb table keeps only in-frame clones and is missing some. The V and J calls and clone size come from that table; D and trimming were worked out from the DNA. Among just over 150,000 clones listed, around 89% were seen once. The sample was peripheral blood. This TCR was recovered from a woman in her 40s with acute or convalescent COVID-19. This rearrangement joins TRBV15 to TRBJ1-1, with a tentative D call TRBD1 (5 bases). CDR3 sequence (DNA): TGTGCCACCAGCAGAGATAAGGGCGGGGCCGCTGAAGCTTTCTTT. Amino acid sequence: CATSRDKGGAAEAFF.